The source of this TCR beta chain is a study of blood T cell repertoires in COVID-19. Study-wide background: Samples came from the United States, Italy and Spain, spanning acute and convalescent COVID-19. In each case, the material was cDNA or gDNA derived from T cells, B-cell-depleted T cells, or PBMCs.

In Seattle, patients joined the study during active infection and were tracked longitudinally. Original handling: Amplification from reference gene primers served as the basis for estimated nucleated cell counts. Sequencing was performed with immunoSEQ multiplex PCR; in TCRdb, only in-frame clones are kept and a portion is missing. V and J calls plus clone size are reproduced from that table; the DNA served to infer D and trimming. The sample shows about 370,000 clones, 80% to 90% of them seen only once. The sample was peripheral blood. The clonotype was recovered from a woman aged 25 to 45 with COVID-19, enrolled during active disease.

In nucleotides, the CDR3 is TGTGCCTGGATGTCCGCAGGAAATGAGCAGTTCTTC. It yields the protein CAWMSAGNEQFF. The chain is built from TRBV30 and TRBJ2-1; D gene unclear. The CDR3 extends over 12 amino acids. V shed 4 bases and J shed 7 bases, with 11 bases lying between them. Germline lookup yields CDR1 GTSNPN and CDR2 SVGIG (reference sequence).